The present entry profiles one T cell receptor beta chain with its context. Enrollment of patients from Seattle took place during active infection, with longitudinal follow-up. Per the authors' pipeline: Researchers report that nucleated cell counts were estimated from reference gene primer amplification. Assay used: immunoSEQ multiplex PCR; TCRdb lists only in-frame clones, some missing. The DNA was the basis for D and trimming; V, J and clone size are from that table. Seen here are some 270,000 clones, 86% observed once, and the top ten hold 5% to 6%. The sample comes from a study of blood T cell repertoires in COVID-19. Study details: The origin of the acute and convalescent COVID-19 samples was the United States, Italy and Spain. PBMCs, B-cell-depleted T cells, or T cells provided the cDNA or gDNA that made up the material.

The CDR3 has 17 amino acids. Trimming shortened V by 4 bases and J by 6 bases, and 19 bases separated the two germline ends. Germline V gene sequence: CDR1 KGHSH, CDR2 LQKENI. The gene calls are TRBV18 and TRBJ1-6; D is possibly TRBD1 (6 bases). Sequencing was performed on peripheral blood. The clonotype was recovered from an elderly woman with COVID-19, enrolled during active disease. The CDR3 region is CASSLITQGIGNSPLHF. The DNA for the CDR3 is TGTGCCAGCTCACTGATAACCCAGGGGATCGGTAATTCACCCCTCCACTTT.